This entry is about one TCR beta chain. The antigen remains undetermined. Germline lookup yields CDR1 SGHKS and CDR2 YYEKEE (reference sequence). After removal of 4 bases from V and 6 bases from J, the junction contained 10 bases not matched to a gene. The CDR3 is 14 residues long. The sample belongs to a study of tumor and adjacent non-tumor tissue in lung cancer. Turning to the study itself: There were about twelve adenocarcinoma, 2 squamous cell carcinoma and 1 small cell lung cancer cases. Study outcomes and limitations: In normal lung, the top 100 clones were significantly more dominant than in tumor. Significantly higher TCR diversity was found in tumor than normal lung.

This sample's RNA came from whole unsorted tissue. The library came from three nested PCR rounds adapted from ARM-PCR protocols. In TCRdb, the multiplex PCR reads were re-called with MiXCR into one record per CDR3 protein. Altogether roughly 120,000 distinct CDR3 sequences are present, 84% being singletons, with the ten largest covering about 22%. What was sequenced was lung tumor tissue. J is TRBJ2-7 and V is TRBV5-5; 7 bases match TRBD2. This receptor was obtained from a man aged 65 to 79 with non-small cell lung cancer. CDR3 bases: TGTGCCAGCAGCCGCTGGGACTGGGGGGGCGAGCAGTACTTC. As protein: CASSRWDWGGEQYF.